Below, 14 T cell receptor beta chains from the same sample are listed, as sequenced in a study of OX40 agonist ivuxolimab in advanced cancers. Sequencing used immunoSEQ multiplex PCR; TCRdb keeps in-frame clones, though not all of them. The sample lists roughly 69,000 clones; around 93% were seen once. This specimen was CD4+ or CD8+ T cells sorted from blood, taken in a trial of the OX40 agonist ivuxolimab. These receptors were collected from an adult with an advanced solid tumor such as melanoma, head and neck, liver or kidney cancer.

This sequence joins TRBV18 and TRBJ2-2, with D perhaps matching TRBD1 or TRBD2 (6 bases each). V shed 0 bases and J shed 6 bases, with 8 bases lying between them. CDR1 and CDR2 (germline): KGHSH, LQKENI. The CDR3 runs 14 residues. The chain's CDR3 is CASSPPEGAGELFF. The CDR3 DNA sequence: TGTGCCAGCTCACCACCGGAGGGGGCCGGGGAGCTGTTTTTT.

The CDR3 nucleotides are TGTGCCAGCAGTTTAGGTGCAGGGTCGGGTAATTCACCCCTCCACTTT. It codes for CASSLGAGSGNSPLHF. This chain connects TRBV27 to TRBJ1-6, with D perhaps TRBD1 (5 bases). CDR3 length: 16 residues. Trimming cost V 2 bases and J 6 bases, with 14 bases left between them. In germline, CDR1 is MNHEY, CDR2 SMNVEV (reference sequence).

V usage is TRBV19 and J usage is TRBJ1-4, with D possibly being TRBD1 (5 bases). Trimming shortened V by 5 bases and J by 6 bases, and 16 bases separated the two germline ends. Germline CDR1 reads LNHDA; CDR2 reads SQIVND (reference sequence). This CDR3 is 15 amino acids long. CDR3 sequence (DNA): TGTGCCAGTAGTCTCCAGGGAGATTATTATGAAAAACTGTTTTTT. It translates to CASSLQGDYYEKLFF.

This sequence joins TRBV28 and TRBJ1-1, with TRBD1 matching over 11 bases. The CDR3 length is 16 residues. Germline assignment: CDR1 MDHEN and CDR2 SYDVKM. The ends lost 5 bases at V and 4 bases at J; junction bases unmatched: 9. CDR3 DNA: TGTGCCAGCAGTCCGACGGGACAGGGGGGTGTCACTGAAGCTTTCTTT. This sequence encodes CASSPTGQGGVTEAFF.

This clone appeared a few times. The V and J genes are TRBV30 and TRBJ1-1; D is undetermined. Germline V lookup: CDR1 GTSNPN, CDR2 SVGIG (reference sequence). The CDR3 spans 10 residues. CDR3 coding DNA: TGTATGACCCACAACACTGAAGCTTTCTTT. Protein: CMTHNTEAFF.

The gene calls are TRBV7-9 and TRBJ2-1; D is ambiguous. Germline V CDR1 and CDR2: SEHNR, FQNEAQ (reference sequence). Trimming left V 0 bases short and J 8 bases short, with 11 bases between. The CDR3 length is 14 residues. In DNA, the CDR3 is TGTGCCAGCAGCTTAGCTATAAAGGGCGATGAGCAGTTCTTC. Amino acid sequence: CASSLAIKGDEQFF.

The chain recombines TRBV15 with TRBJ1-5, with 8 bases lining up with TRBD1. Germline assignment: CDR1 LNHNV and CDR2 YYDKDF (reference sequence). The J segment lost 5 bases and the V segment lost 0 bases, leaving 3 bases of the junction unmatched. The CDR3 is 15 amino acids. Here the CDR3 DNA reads TGTGCCACCAGCAGAGATCAGGGGGCGCATCAGCCCCAGCATTTT. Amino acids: CATSRDQGAHQPQHF.

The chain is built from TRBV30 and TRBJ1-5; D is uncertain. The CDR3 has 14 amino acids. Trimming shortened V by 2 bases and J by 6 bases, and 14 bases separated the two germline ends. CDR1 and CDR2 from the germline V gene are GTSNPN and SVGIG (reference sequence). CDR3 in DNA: TGTGCCTGGAGTATTAAGATCCCTCCTCAGCCCCAGCATTTT. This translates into CAWSIKIPPQPQHF.

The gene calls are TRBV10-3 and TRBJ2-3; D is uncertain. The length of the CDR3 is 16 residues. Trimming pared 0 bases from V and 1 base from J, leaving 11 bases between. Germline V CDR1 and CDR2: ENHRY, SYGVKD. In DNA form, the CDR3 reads TGTGCCATCAGTGAGTCGGTAATAAGCGGCACAGATACGCAGTATTTT. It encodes CAISESVISGTDTQYF.

The CDR3 coding sequence is TGTGCCAGCAGGACACTTACTAGCACAGATACGCAGTATTTT. Protein sequence: CASRTLTSTDTQYF. The rearrangement uses TRBV6-5 and TRBJ2-3; D is unresolved. The germline V gene has CDR1 MNHEY and CDR2 SVGAGI. Trimming left V 6 bases short and J 0 bases short, with 10 bases between. This CDR3 is built from 14 residues.

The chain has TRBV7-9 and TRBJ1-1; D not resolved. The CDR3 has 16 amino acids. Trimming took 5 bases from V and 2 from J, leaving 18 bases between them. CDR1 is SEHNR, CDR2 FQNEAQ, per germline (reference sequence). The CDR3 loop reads CASSQTSTLLNTEAFF. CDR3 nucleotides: TGTGCCAGCAGCCAAACGAGCACCTTATTAAACACTGAAGCTTTCTTT.

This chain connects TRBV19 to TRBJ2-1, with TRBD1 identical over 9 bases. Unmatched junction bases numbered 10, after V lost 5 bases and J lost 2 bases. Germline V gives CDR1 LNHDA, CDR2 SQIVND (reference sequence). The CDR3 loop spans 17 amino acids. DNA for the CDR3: TGTGCCAGTAGTGGACAGGGGATTCAGAGGACCTACAATGAGCAGTTCTTC. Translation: CASSGQGIQRTYNEQFF.

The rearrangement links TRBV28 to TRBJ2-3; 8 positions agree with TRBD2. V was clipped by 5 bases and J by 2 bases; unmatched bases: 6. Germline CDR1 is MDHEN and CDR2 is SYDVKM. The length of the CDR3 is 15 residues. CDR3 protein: CASSLSGDLTDTQYF. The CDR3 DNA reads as TGTGCCAGCAGTCTTAGCGGGGACCTCACAGATACGCAGTATTTT.

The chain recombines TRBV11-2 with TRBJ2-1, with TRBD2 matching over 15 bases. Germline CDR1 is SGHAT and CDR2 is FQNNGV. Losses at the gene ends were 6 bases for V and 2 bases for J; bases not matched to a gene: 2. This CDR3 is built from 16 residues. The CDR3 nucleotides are TGTGCCAGCAGATGGACTAGCGGGGGGGCCTACAATGAGCAGTTCTTC. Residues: CASRWTSGGAYNEQFF.